The T cell receptor (beta chain) under discussion was sequenced for a study of shared clonotypes between healthy human individuals. A deep-level run was used for the assay. Profiling relied on immunoSEQ multiplex PCR, and the TCRdb table lists in-frame clones only, not all of them. The sample lists 100,000 or so clones; around 65% were seen once. The donor population consisted of healthy HIV-negative adults with no recent acute infections or vaccinations. Caucasian adults living in Nashville, Tennessee, provided all samples. The CDR3 is made up of 13 amino acids. Germline loops: CDR1 MNHEY, CDR2 SMNVEV (reference sequence). V dropped 5 bases and J dropped 6 bases, with 10 bases sitting between them.

The clonotype was recovered from a woman aged 25 to 45 in good health. The chain combines TRBV27 with TRBJ1-4; D gene unclear. Sequenced: memory CD8+ T cells sorted from blood. The subset denotes: CD45RO+ cells pooled with CCR7-negative TemRA cells. CDR3 protein: CASSAWTDEKLFF. The CDR3 DNA follows: TGTGCCAGCAGTGCATGGACGGATGAAAAACTGTTTTTT.